This is a list of T cell receptor beta chains from one sample in a study of identical twins. TCRdb analysed the 5' RACE reads with MiXCR anew, one entry per CDR3 protein. The profile covers 220,000 or so distinct CDR3 sequences, with approximately 7% appearing a single time and roughly 3.6% taken by the ten largest. These data were also reused for a study on yellow fever vaccine responses in identical twins.

Sequencing was done on a sample of memory (CD45RO+) T cells sorted from blood. Receptors originate from a woman in her late teens or twenties in good health. The CDR3 runs from the conserved cysteine through the conserved F or W. The D gene is left open where the match is weak. A row's size may be missing; if present it is once, few, many or a size class.

size: -
J: TRBJ1-1
D: TRBD1
V: TRBV6-2/TRBV6-3
DNA: TGTGCCAGCAGTACCTATACAGGGGGCACTGAAGCTTTCTTT
CDR3: CASSTYTGGTEAFF

size: many
J: TRBJ2-6
D: -
V: TRBV6-5
DNA: TGTGCCAGCAGTTTCGTCAGGGGAGGTAAAGCCAACGTCCTGACTTTC
CDR3: CASSFVRGGKANVLTF

size: -
J: TRBJ2-5
D: TRBD2
V: TRBV25-1
DNA: TGTGCCAGCAGTGCCCCTCCAGGGTGGCTAGCGGAAGAGACCCAGTACTTC
CDR3: CASSAPPGWLAEETQYF

size: many
J: TRBJ1-3
D: -
V: TRBV5-1
DNA: TGCGCCAGCAGCCGAGGATACAGAACTGGAAACACCATATATTTT
CDR3: CASSRGYRTGNTIYF

size: -
J: TRBJ2-1
D: TRBD2
V: TRBV6-1
DNA: TGTGCCAGCACCGGGACTACCCCGGACTCCTACAATGAGCAGTTCTTC
CDR3: CASTGTTPDSYNEQFF

size: many
J: TRBJ1-2
D: -
V: TRBV12-3/TRBV12-4
DNA: TGTGCCAGCAGTTACGGACCTTATGGCTACACCTTC
CDR3: CASSYGPYGYTF

size: -
J: TRBJ2-2
D: -
V: TRBV7-9
DNA: TGTGCCAGCAGCGTCGGGACTGGATACGGGGAGCTGTTTTTT
CDR3: CASSVGTGYGELFF

size: many
J: TRBJ2-6
D: -
V: TRBV29-1
DNA: TGCAGCGCTTTACAGGTGTCCGGGGCCAACGTCCTGACTTTC
CDR3: CSALQVSGANVLTF

size: few
J: TRBJ1-2
D: -
V: TRBV2
DNA: TGTGCCAGCAGTGACATACGGGGGGAACGGCCTCTAGGGTACACCTTC
CDR3: CASSDIRGERPLGYTF

size: -
J: TRBJ1-2
D: -
V: TRBV5-6
DNA: TGTGCCAGCAGCGAGGGGGGAGATTATGGCTACACCTTC
CDR3: CASSEGGDYGYTF

size: few
J: TRBJ2-5
D: -
V: TRBV7-7
DNA: TGTGCCAGCAGCTTAGTAGGGCGGGATCAAGAGACCCAGTACTTC
CDR3: CASSLVGRDQETQYF

size: many
J: TRBJ2-3
D: -
V: TRBV12-3/TRBV12-4
DNA: TGTGCCAGCAGTTCGGCCCGGCAGACTCCTGATACGCAGTATTTT
CDR3: CASSSARQTPDTQYF

size: few
J: TRBJ2-7
D: -
V: TRBV4-1
DNA: TGCGCCAGCAGCCCCGGACAGGGAGGGCTGCACGAGCAGTACTTC
CDR3: CASSPGQGGLHEQYF

size: many
J: TRBJ2-7
D: -
V: TRBV7-6
DNA: TGTGCCAGCAGCTTAGGCAGCGGTGCGGCATCCTACGAGCAGTACTTC
CDR3: CASSLGSGAASYEQYF

size: -
J: TRBJ2-1
D: -
V: TRBV6-1
DNA: TGTGCCAGCAGTGAAGCGTATGTCCGGACACATGAGCAGTTCTTC
CDR3: CASSEAYVRTHEQFF

size: many
J: TRBJ2-1
D: TRBD1
V: TRBV6-1
DNA: TGTGCCAGCAGTGACCGGGACAGTCGAAATGAGCAGTTCTTC
CDR3: CASSDRDSRNEQFF

size: many
J: TRBJ1-6
D: -
V: TRBV3-1
DNA: TGTGCCAGCAGCCATCGGGAAAATTCACCCCTCCACTTT
CDR3: CASSHRENSPLHF

size: many
J: TRBJ1-2
D: -
V: TRBV10-3
DNA: TGTGCCGTCCGGAACAGGACATCTGACTATGGCTACACCTTC
CDR3: CAVRNRTSDYGYTF

size: -
J: TRBJ1-6
D: -
V: TRBV6-5
DNA: TGTGCCAGCAGTTACTCGGGTCAGGGTCGCTCACCCCTCCACTTT
CDR3: CASSYSGQGRSPLHF

size: many
J: TRBJ1-2
D: -
V: TRBV10-2
DNA: TGCGCCAGCAGTGAGACAGGCAACTATGGCTACACCTTC
CDR3: CASSETGNYGYTF

size: -
J: TRBJ2-5
D: TRBD2
V: TRBV3-1
DNA: TGTGCCTGCTCCCGGTTTGGGGGGGAAGACCTCCGGGAGACCCAGTACTTC
CDR3: CACSRFGGEDLRETQYF

size: -
J: TRBJ2-7
D: TRBD1
V: TRBV29-1
DNA: TGCAGCGTTGCACCGGGACAGGGGGGCCACGAGCAGTACTTC
CDR3: CSVAPGQGGHEQYF

size: -
J: TRBJ2-2
D: -
V: TRBV10-3
DNA: TGTGCCATCAGTGAGTCGAGAACTACAGGCGGGGAGCTGTTTTTT
CDR3: CAISESRTTGGELFF

size: -
J: TRBJ2-3
D: TRBD2
V: TRBV27
DNA: TGTGCCAGCAGTTTATTCGGTCTAGCGGGGAATACAGATACGCAGTATTTT
CDR3: CASSLFGLAGNTDTQYF

size: few
J: TRBJ2-3
D: -
V: TRBV18
DNA: TGTGCCAGCTCACCCCTGGAGCGAGCAGATACGCAGTATTTT
CDR3: CASSPLERADTQYF

size: -
J: TRBJ2-3
D: -
V: TRBV7-9
DNA: TGTGCCAGCACCCCTTCGGTCGATACGCAGTATTTT
CDR3: CASTPSVDTQYF

size: many
J: TRBJ2-3
D: -
V: TRBV15
DNA: TGTGCCACCAGCAGAGTAAGCTGGGGGGGCACAGATACGCAGTATTTT
CDR3: CATSRVSWGGTDTQYF

size: -
J: TRBJ2-7
D: -
V: TRBV4-2
DNA: TGTGCCAGCAGCCAAGAACCAGCAGGGGTCTACGAGCAGTACTTC
CDR3: CASSQEPAGVYEQYF

size: -
J: TRBJ1-5
D: -
V: TRBV5-5
DNA: TGTGCCAGCAGCTTGGGTCCCGGTGGGGATCAGCCCCAGCATTTT
CDR3: CASSLGPGGDQPQHF

size: -
J: TRBJ2-5
D: TRBD2
V: TRBV4-2
DNA: TGTGCCAGCAGCCAAGGGGCAACTAGCGGGAGTGTGGAGACCCAGTACTTC
CDR3: CASSQGATSGSVETQYF

size: -
J: TRBJ2-1
D: TRBD1
V: TRBV20-1
DNA: TGCAGTGCTGGCGGGACAGGGGGCTATGAGCAGTCCTTC
CDR3: CSAGGTGGYEQSF

size: -
J: TRBJ2-2
D: TRBD1
V: TRBV29-1
DNA: TGCAGCGCACGGACAGGGGTGAACACCGGGGAGCTGTTTTTT
CDR3: CSARTGVNTGELFF

size: -
J: TRBJ2-1
D: TRBD2
V: TRBV6-5
DNA: TGTGCCAGCAGTTATGGTAGCGGGAGGGCGGATGAGCAGTTCTTC
CDR3: CASSYGSGRADEQFF

size: -
J: TRBJ1-5
D: -
V: TRBV28
DNA: TGTGCCAGCAGTCCCACAGATCAGCCCCAGCATTTT
CDR3: CASSPTDQPQHF

size: few
J: TRBJ2-1
D: TRBD1
V: TRBV6-4
DNA: TGTGCCAGCAGTGGAGATCCCGGGACAGAATACAATGAGCAGTTCTTC
CDR3: CASSGDPGTEYNEQFF

size: -
J: TRBJ2-5
D: TRBD1
V: TRBV7-7
DNA: TGTGCCAGCAGCTTCCGACAGGGTAGCCAAGAGACCCAGTACTTC
CDR3: CASSFRQGSQETQYF

size: many
J: TRBJ2-7
D: -
V: TRBV3-1
DNA: TGTGCCAGCAGCCGGACAGCCGCCTACGAGCAGTACTTC
CDR3: CASSRTAAYEQYF

size: few
J: TRBJ2-2
D: -
V: TRBV2
DNA: TGTGCCAGCAGTGAAGGGCAGGTGACCGGGGAGCTGTTTTTT
CDR3: CASSEGQVTGELFF

size: many
J: TRBJ2-2
D: -
V: TRBV6-2/TRBV6-3
DNA: TGTGCCAGCAGTTCAACGGCAGGGGAACCCGGGGAGCTGTTTTTT
CDR3: CASSSTAGEPGELFF

size: -
J: TRBJ1-1
D: -
V: TRBV7-2
DNA: TGTGCCAGCAGCTTAGGTCCGGTCCCTGAAGCCTTCTTT
CDR3: CASSLGPVPEAFF

size: few
J: TRBJ2-3
D: -
V: TRBV5-1
DNA: TGCGCCAGCAGCTTGGCCGTCGGAGGGGTAGATACGCAGTATTTT
CDR3: CASSLAVGGVDTQYF

size: few
J: TRBJ2-7
D: TRBD1
V: TRBV13
DNA: TGTGCCAGCAGCACTCGGACAGGGAACTCCTACGAGCAGTACTTC
CDR3: CASSTRTGNSYEQYF

size: many
J: TRBJ2-2
D: -
V: TRBV7-8
DNA: TGTGCCAGCAGCCGCACGTCCGGGACTCGGAACACCGGGGAGCTGTTTTTT
CDR3: CASSRTSGTRNTGELFF

size: many
J: TRBJ2-1
D: TRBD1
V: TRBV11-2
DNA: TGTGCCAGCAGCCACTACGGGACAGGGGGCCCCAATGAGCAGTTCTTC
CDR3: CASSHYGTGGPNEQFF

size: many
J: TRBJ2-3
D: -
V: TRBV15
DNA: TGTGCCACCAGCAGAGATGAACAGGGAAATACGCAGTATTTT
CDR3: CATSRDEQGNTQYF

size: few
J: TRBJ2-3
D: TRBD2
V: TRBV20-1
DNA: TGCAGTGCTAGCCTTTCTAGCGGGGGGGCTACGCAGTATTTT
CDR3: CSASLSSGGATQYF

size: -
J: TRBJ2-2
D: TRBD1
V: TRBV6-1
DNA: TGTGCCAGCAGTGAAACTAATAGGGGGCCCCCCGGGGAGCTGTTTTTT
CDR3: CASSETNRGPPGELFF

size: -
J: TRBJ2-7
D: -
V: TRBV20-1
DNA: TGCAGTGCTAGGTTTGCAGGGGATGTTGACGAGCAGTACTTC
CDR3: CSARFAGDVDEQYF

size: few
J: TRBJ2-1
D: -
V: TRBV7-2
DNA: TGTGCCAGCAGCTTATTAGTGTCGCCAACAGCCCGGTGGTTCTTC
CDR3: CASSLLVSPTARWFF

size: -
J: TRBJ2-2
D: -
V: TRBV5-1
DNA: TGCGCCAGCAGCTTGGAAGGTAGCAGTAACACCGGGGAGCTGTTTTTT
CDR3: CASSLEGSSNTGELFF